Presented here are 4 T cell receptor beta chains from one specimen sequenced in a study of regulatory T cells in long-lasting Graves disease. Time point described: newly diagnosed GD, antithyroid drugs for less than 3 months. Construction of the TCR library relied on RNA isolated from PBMCs. Building of the TCR beta libraries involved iRepertoire HTBI primers and Arm-PCR of CDR3 regions. Each CDR3 protein gets one entry after TCRdb re-called the multiplex PCR reads with MiXCR. The repertoire holds 360,000 or so distinct CDR3 sequences, with approximately 15% as singletons. These data also featured in a second study, about T cells in Graves' hyperthyroidism and ophthalmopathy.

The sequences come from peripheral blood mononuclear cells (PBMCs), collected at new diagnosis, from a patient treated with antithyroid drugs. All receptors derive from a man aged 35 to 55 with Graves disease.

This clonotype was detected ten times or more. J is TRBJ2-3 and V is TRBV13; D gene ambiguous. The germline V gene has CDR1 PRHDT and CDR2 FYEKMQ (reference sequence). This CDR3 has 13 amino acids. The ends were cut back, 6 bases at V and 2 bases at J, with 9 bases in the middle. The CDR3 is CASSLPDTDTQYF. The CDR3 nucleotides read TGTGCCAGCAGTTTGCCGGACACAGATACGCAGTATTTT.

This clonotype has at least ten counts. The rearrangement uses TRBV28 and TRBJ2-7; D possibly corresponds to TRBD1 (6 bases). The CDR3 spans 15 residues. The V gene's germline CDR1 is MDHEN and CDR2 SYDVKM. V was shortened by 5 bases and J by 0 bases, with 14 bases between the two germline ends. The DNA of the CDR3 is TGTGCCAGCAGTCGCTACCGGGACATCTCCTACGAGCAGTACTTC. Translated, it gives CASSRYRDISYEQYF.

The chain employs TRBV7-9 and TRBJ1-5; TRBD1 might be the D (5 bases). The germline V and J ends were trimmed by 5 bases and 3 bases, with 11 bases remaining between them. Germline CDR1 SEHNR, CDR2 FQNEAQ (reference sequence). The CDR3 sequence is 14 residues long. CDR3 in amino acids: CASSRGANNQPQHF. The DNA for the CDR3 is TGTGCCAGCAGCCGAGGGGCCAACAATCAGCCCCAGCATTTT.

This rearrangement joins TRBV12-3 or TRBV12-4 to TRBJ2-1; D gene uncertain. V dropped 6 bases and J dropped 4 bases, with 16 bases sitting between them. The CDR3 consists of 15 residues. The CDR3 DNA reads TGTGCCAGCAGACTTACAGTTCCCCCATACAATGAGCAGTTCTTC. Residues: CASRLTVPPYNEQFF.